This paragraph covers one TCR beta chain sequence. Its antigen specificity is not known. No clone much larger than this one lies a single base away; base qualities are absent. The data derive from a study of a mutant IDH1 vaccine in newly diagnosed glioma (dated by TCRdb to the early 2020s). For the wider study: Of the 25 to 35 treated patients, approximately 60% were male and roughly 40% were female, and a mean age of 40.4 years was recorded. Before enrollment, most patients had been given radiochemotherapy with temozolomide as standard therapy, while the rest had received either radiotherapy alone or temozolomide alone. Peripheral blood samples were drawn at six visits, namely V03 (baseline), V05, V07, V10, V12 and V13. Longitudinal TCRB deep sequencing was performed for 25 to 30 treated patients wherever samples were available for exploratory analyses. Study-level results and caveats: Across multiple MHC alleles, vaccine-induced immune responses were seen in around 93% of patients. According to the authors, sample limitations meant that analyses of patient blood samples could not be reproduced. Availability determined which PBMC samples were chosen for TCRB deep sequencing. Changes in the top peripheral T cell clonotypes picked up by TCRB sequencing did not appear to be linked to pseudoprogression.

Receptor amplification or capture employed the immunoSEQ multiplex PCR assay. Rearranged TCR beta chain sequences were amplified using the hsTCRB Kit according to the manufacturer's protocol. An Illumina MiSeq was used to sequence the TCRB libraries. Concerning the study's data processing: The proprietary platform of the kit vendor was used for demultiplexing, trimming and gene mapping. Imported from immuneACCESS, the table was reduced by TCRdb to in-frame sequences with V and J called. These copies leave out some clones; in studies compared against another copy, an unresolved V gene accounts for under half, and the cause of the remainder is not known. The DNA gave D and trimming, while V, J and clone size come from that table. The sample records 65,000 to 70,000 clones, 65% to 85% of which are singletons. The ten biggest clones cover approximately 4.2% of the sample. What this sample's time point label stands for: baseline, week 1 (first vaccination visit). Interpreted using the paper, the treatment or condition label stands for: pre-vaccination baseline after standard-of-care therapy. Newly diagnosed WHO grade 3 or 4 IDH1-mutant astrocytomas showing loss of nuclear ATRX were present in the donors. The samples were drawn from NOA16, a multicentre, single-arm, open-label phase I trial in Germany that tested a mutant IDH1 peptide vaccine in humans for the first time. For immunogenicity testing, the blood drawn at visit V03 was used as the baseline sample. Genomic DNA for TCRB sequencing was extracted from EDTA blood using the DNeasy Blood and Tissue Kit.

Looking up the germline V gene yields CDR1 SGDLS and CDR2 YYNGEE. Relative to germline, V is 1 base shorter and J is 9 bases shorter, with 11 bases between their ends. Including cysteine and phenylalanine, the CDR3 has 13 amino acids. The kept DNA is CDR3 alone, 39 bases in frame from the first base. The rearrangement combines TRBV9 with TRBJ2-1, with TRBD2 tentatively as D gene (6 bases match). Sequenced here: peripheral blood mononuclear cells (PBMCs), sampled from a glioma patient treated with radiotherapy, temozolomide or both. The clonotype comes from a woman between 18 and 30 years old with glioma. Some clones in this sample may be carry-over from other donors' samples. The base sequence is TGTGCCAGCAGCGTAACTAGCCTTAGTGAGCAGTTCTTC. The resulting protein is CASSVTSLSEQFF.